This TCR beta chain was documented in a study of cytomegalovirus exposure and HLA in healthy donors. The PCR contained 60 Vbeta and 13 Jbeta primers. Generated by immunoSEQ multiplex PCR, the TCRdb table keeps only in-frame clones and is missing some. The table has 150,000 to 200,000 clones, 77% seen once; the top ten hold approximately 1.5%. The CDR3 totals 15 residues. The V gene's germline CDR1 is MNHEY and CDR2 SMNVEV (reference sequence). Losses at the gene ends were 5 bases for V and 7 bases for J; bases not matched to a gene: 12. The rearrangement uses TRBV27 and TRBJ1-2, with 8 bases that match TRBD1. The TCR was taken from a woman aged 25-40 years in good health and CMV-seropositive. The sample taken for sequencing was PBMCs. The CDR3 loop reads CASSNVLDRATGYTF. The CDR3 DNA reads TGTGCCAGCAGTAATGTACTGGACAGGGCAACTGGCTACACCTTC.